The rows below give T cell receptor beta chains drawn from one sample of a study of blood T cell repertoires in COVID-19. Assay used: immunoSEQ multiplex PCR; TCRdb lists only in-frame clones, some missing. This table holds 150,000 to 200,000 clones, approximately 73% found once. The sequencing sample was made of PBMCs or T cells enriched from blood (not recorded which). The receptor source for this set is a woman aged 45-59 years with acute COVID-19. Each CDR3 is given with its conserved first and last residue. The D gene is left open where the match is weak. The size entry is marked missing in some rows and otherwise reads once, few, many or a size class.

>.|TRBJ2-3|TRBV9|TRBD2
CASSEWTSGTDTQYF
TGTGCCAGCAGCGAATGGACTAGCGGCACAGATACGCAGTATTTT
>.|TRBJ2-5|TRBV30|TRBD2
CAWRRGLAGGRETQYF
TGTGCCTGGAGGAGGGGTCTAGCGGGGGGGCGAGAGACCCAGTACTTC
>.|TRBJ2-3|TRBV7-2|.
CASSLAGRGDTQYF
TGTGCCAGCAGCTTAGCCGGACGAGGGGATACGCAGTATTTT
>.|TRBJ1-1|TRBV7-9|.
CASSPPADMNTEAFF
TGTGCCAGCAGCCCCCCAGCGGATATGAACACTGAAGCTTTCTTT
>.|TRBJ1-2|TRBV7-2|.
CASSYARGTYGYTF
TGTGCCAGCAGCTACGCAAGGGGGACCTATGGCTACACCTTC
>.|TRBJ1-6|TRBV3-1/TRBV3-2|.
CASSPREAARNSPLHF
TGTGCCAGCAGCCCCCGGGAGGCTGCTCGTAATTCACCCCTCCACTTT
>.|TRBJ1-5|TRBV19|.
CASSRGHYGNQPQHF
TGTGCCAGTAGCCGCGGACATTACGGCAATCAGCCCCAGCATTTT
>.|TRBJ1-2|TRBV28|.
CASSFYLPTNYGYTF
TGTGCCAGCAGTTTCTATCTGCCTACTAACTATGGCTACACCTTC
>once|TRBJ2-2|TRBV21-1|.
CASSGDTGELFF
TGTGCCAGCTCCGGGGACACCGGGGAGCTGTTTTTT
>few|TRBJ1-6|TRBV9|TRBD1
CASSASDRRGNSPLHF
TGTGCCAGCAGCGCCTCGGACAGGAGGGGAAATTCACCCCTCCACTTT
>.|TRBJ1-2|TRBV5-1|TRBD1
CASSSTQGAQVGYTF
TGCGCCAGCAGCTCCACCCAGGGGGCGCAGGTTGGCTACACCTTC
>.|TRBJ2-3|TRBV2|.
CASSLESSTDTQYF
TGTGCCAGCAGCCTCGAGTCTAGCACAGATACGCAGTATTTT
>.|TRBJ2-2|TRBV7-3|.
CASSYGTGELFF
TGTGCCAGCAGCTACGGGACCGGGGAGCTGTTTTTT
>.|TRBJ2-3|TRBV7-2|TRBD2
CASSLEGGGATDTQYF
TGTGCCAGCAGCTTAGAAGGCGGGGGGGCCACAGATACGCAGTATTTT
>.|TRBJ2-3|TRBV5-1|.
CASSLEGITTTDTQYF
TGCGCCAGCAGCTTGGAGGGGATCACTACCACAGATACGCAGTATTTT
>.|TRBJ1-1|TRBV7-2|TRBD1
CASSLTHQGGAEAFF
TGTGCCAGCAGCTTGACACACCAGGGGGGCGCTGAAGCTTTCTTT
>.|TRBJ2-1|TRBV4-1|.
CASSPTYNEQFF
TGCGCCAGCAGCCCGACTTACAATGAGCAGTTCTTC
>few|TRBJ1-2|TRBV19|.
CASSISTGTPYGYTF
TGTGCCAGTAGTATCTCCACCGGGACACCCTATGGCTACACCTTC
>.|TRBJ2-1|TRBV24-1|TRBD2
CATSDKGLAGGNEQFF
TGTGCCACCAGTGACAAGGGACTAGCGGGGGGTAATGAGCAGTTCTTC
>.|TRBJ1-5|TRBV6-6|TRBD1
CASSRKGGAGDQPQHF
TGTGCCAGCAGTCGAAAAGGGGGCGCCGGGGATCAGCCCCAGCATTTT
>.|TRBJ1-2|TRBV12-3/TRBV12-4|.
CASSFPTGSGYTF
TGTGCCAGCAGTTTCCCTACAGGGTCTGGCTACACCTTC
>.|TRBJ1-6|TRBV3-1/TRBV3-2|.
CASSQTGPPLHF
TGTGCCAGCAGCCAAACAGGTCCGCCCCTCCACTTT
>.|TRBJ2-3|TRBV29-1|TRBD1
CSVALGQGTPQYF
TGCAGCGTTGCTTTGGGACAGGGAACCCCGCAGTATTTT
>.|TRBJ1-5|TRBV20-1|TRBD1
CSASRTGWSNQPQHF
TGCAGTGCTAGTCGGACAGGGTGGAGCAATCAGCCCCAGCATTTT
>few|TRBJ1-4|TRBV29-1|.
CSVELQGGGRLFF
TGCAGCGTTGAACTACAGGGTGGTGGACGACTGTTTTTT
>.|TRBJ1-2|TRBV5-6|TRBD1
CASRYGTGDYGYTF
TGTGCCAGCAGATACGGGACAGGGGACTATGGCTACACCTTC
>few|TRBJ1-5|TRBV3-1/TRBV3-2|TRBD1
CASSQADRGHQPQHF
TGTGCCAGCAGCCAAGCCGACAGGGGGCATCAGCCCCAGCATTTT
>.|TRBJ1-5|TRBV6-5|.
CASSYSRATGSQPQHF
TGTGCCAGCAGTTACTCCCGCGCTACAGGCAGTCAGCCCCAGCATTTT
>.|TRBJ1-6|TRBV2|.
CASKDRSSYNSPLHF
TGTGCCAGCAAGGACAGAAGCTCCTATAATTCACCCCTCCACTTT
>few|TRBJ1-3|TRBV24-1|TRBD1
CATSDPTGDNTIYF
TGTGCCACCAGTGACCCGACAGGGGACAACACCATATATTTT
>.|TRBJ1-4|TRBV28|.
CASSLRGQDRFNEKLFF
TGTGCCAGCAGTTTAAGGGGACAAGACAGGTTTAATGAAAAACTGTTTTTT
>.|TRBJ1-5|TRBV18|.
CASSPGGQSSQPQHF
TGTGCCAGCTCACCCGGCGGACAGAGTAGTCAGCCCCAGCATTTT
>.|TRBJ1-2|TRBV11-2|.
CASSLPTGGGANGYTF
TGTGCCAGCAGCTTACCAACGGGAGGAGGGGCGAACGGCTACACCTTC
>.|TRBJ2-2|TRBV6-1|.
CASSEGQGGTGELFF
TGTGCCAGCAGTGAAGGGCAGGGAGGTACCGGGGAGCTGTTTTTT
>.|TRBJ1-2|TRBV9|.
CASSVDGGHYGYTF
TGTGCCAGCAGCGTAGACGGAGGACACTATGGCTACACCTTC
>.|TRBJ1-5|TRBV7-2|.
CASSLWDKPGPQHF
TGTGCCAGCAGCTTATGGGACAAGCCCGGACCCCAGCATTTT
>.|TRBJ1-2|TRBV28|TRBD1
CASSSGQVKVGGYTF
TGTGCCAGCAGTTCGGGACAGGTTAAGGTTGGTGGCTACACCTTC
>.|TRBJ1-6|TRBV7-2|.
CASRGGRYSPLHF
TGTGCCAGCAGAGGGGGAAGGTATTCACCCCTCCACTTT
>.|TRBJ1-6|TRBV6-5|.
CASNRGNSPLHF
TGTGCCAGCAATAGGGGGAATTCACCCCTCCACTTT
>.|TRBJ2-3|TRBV5-1|.
CASSFSLAGNTDTQYF
TGCGCCAGCAGCTTTTCACTGGCGGGGAACACAGATACGCAGTATTTT
>once|TRBJ1-2|TRBV19|.
CASSIETANYGYTF
TGTGCCAGTAGTATAGAAACAGCCAACTATGGCTACACCTTC
>.|TRBJ1-5|TRBV10-2|.
CASSGALNQPQHF
TGCGCCAGCAGTGGAGCCCTCAATCAGCCCCAGCATTTT
>once|TRBJ2-6|TRBV28|.
CASRYTVSGANVLTF
TGTGCCAGCAGGTACACAGTCTCTGGGGCCAACGTCCTGACTTTC
>.|TRBJ1-2|TRBV13|.
CASSLGGGNYGYTF
TGTGCCAGCAGTTTGGGAGGGGGTAACTATGGCTACACCTTC
>.|TRBJ1-2|TRBV7-9|.
CASSPGVYGYTF
TGTGCCAGCAGCCCGGGAGTTTACGGCTACACCTTC
>.|TRBJ1-2|TRBV27|TRBD1
CASSLYRQGAPYGYTF
TGTGCCAGCAGTTTATATCGACAGGGGGCGCCTTATGGCTACACCTTC
>.|TRBJ2-5|TRBV3-1/TRBV3-2|.
CASSPVGAQETQYF
TGTGCCAGCAGCCCGGTAGGAGCCCAAGAGACCCAGTACTTC
>.|TRBJ1-2|TRBV27|.
CASRAGGAGYGYTF
TGTGCCAGCAGGGCCGGGGGGGCGGGCTATGGCTACACCTTC
>few|TRBJ2-3|TRBV28|TRBD2
CASRQRGGGDTQYF
TGTGCCAGTAGGCAGCGGGGGGGAGGGGATACGCAGTATTTT
>.|TRBJ1-3|TRBV11-2|.
CASSSSGETSGNTIYF
TGTGCCAGCAGCTCTTCAGGGGAAACCTCTGGAAACACCATATATTTT
>.|TRBJ2-5|TRBV2|TRBD2
CASSEGNSGGVETQYF
TGTGCCAGCAGTGAAGGAAATAGCGGGGGCGTGGAGACCCAGTACTTC
>.|TRBJ1-6|TRBV5-8|.
CASRPRAVGSPLHF
TGTGCCAGCAGACCCAGGGCTGTCGGTTCACCCCTCCACTTT
>once|TRBJ1-5|TRBV28|.
CASSFALSESQPQHF
TGTGCCAGCAGTTTCGCGTTATCCGAAAGCCAGCCCCAGCATTTT